The entry that follows covers one TCR beta chain sequence. As yet, its antigen is unknown. This sample stems from a study of early T cells in non-severe SARS-CoV-2 infection. Study results and caveats: Database matching using VDJdb favored anti-spike CD8 responses, with private and CD4 specificities left missing.

Each cDNA molecule carried a unique molecular identifier. Each CDR3 protein is one row after TCRdb ran MiXCR on the 5' RACE reads. The sample includes about 110,000 distinct CDR3 sequences, about 12% seen only once; the top ten take around 3%. Sequenced input: whole blood. The TCR was taken from an adult who was a healthcare worker with PCR-confirmed SARS-CoV-2 infection or an uninfected control (not recorded which).

The CDR3 nucleotides are TGTGCCTGGAGTTTCGGACAGTTCAATGAAAAACTGTTTTTT. It yields the protein CAWSFGQFNEKLFF. The chain employs TRBV30 and TRBJ1-4; weak D call: TRBD1 (6 bases). The germline V and J ends were trimmed by 2 bases and 5 bases, with 12 bases remaining between them. Germline-derived CDR1 and CDR2 are GTSNPN and SVGIG (reference sequence). The CDR3 has 14 residues.